This T cell receptor (beta chain) was captured in a study of blood T cell repertoires in COVID-19. Whole-study context: Spain, Italy and the United States supplied samples that represented acute and convalescent COVID-19.

Unmatched junction bases numbered 1, after V lost 1 base and J lost 6 bases. The CDR3 length is 14 residues. Germline V gene lookup returns CDR1 LGHNA and CDR2 YNFKEQ. Profiled with immunoSEQ multiplex PCR; TCRdb holds only in-frame clones, not every one. The sample holds about 49,000 clones, roughly 84% seen once. The TCR was taken from a man aged 45 to 65 with acute or convalescent COVID-19. This sequence joins TRBV4-2 and TRBJ2-2; 8 bases align to TRBD1. The sequenced sample consisted of peripheral blood. CDR3 DNA: TGTGCCAGCAGCCAAGTACAGGGGGCCGGGGAGCTGTTTTTT. Protein product: CASSQVQGAGELFF.